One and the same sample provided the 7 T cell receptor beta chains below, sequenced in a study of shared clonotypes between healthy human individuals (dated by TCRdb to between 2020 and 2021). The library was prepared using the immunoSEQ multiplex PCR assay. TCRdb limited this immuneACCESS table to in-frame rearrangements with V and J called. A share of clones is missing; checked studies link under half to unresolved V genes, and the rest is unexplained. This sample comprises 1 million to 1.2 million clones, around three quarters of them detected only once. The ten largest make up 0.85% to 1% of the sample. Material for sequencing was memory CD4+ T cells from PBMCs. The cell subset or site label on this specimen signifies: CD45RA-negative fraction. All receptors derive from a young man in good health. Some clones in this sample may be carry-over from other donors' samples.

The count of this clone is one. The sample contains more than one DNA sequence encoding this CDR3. The CDR3 DNA follows: TGTGCCAGCAGGAGGACAGTCCAAGAGACCCAGTACTTC. Translation gives CASRRTVQETQYF. V gene TRBV6-5 combines with J gene TRBJ2-5; weak D call: TRBD1 (6 bases). CDR1 and CDR2 (germline): MNHEY, SVGAGI. The CDR3 totals 13 residues. V gave up 6 bases and J gave up 1 base, with 9 bases separating them.

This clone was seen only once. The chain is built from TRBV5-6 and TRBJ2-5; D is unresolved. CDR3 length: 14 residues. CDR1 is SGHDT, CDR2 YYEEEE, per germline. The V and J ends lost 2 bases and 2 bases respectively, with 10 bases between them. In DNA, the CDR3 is TGTGCCAGCAGCTTAACGAGGCGGCAAGAGACCCAGTACTTC. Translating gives CASSLTRRQETQYF.

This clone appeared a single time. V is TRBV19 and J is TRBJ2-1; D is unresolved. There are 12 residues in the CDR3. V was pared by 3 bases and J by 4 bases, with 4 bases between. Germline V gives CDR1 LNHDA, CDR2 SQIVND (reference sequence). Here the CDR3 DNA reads TGTGCCAGTAGTATGCGGTACAATGAGCAGTTCTTC. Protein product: CASSMRYNEQFF.

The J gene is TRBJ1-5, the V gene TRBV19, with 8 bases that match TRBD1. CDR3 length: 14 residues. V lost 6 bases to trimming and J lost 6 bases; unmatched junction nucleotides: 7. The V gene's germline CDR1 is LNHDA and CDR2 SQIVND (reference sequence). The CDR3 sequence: CASRNHDRGQPQHF. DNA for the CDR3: TGTGCCAGTAGGAATCATGACAGGGGTCAGCCCCAGCATTTT.

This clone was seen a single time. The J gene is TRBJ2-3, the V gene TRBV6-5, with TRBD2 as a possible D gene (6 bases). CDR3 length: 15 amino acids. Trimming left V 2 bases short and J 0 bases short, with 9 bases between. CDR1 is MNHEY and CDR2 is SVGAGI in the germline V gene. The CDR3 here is CASSYQAGSTDTQYF. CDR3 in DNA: TGTGCCAGCAGTTACCAGGCGGGAAGCACAGATACGCAGTATTTT.

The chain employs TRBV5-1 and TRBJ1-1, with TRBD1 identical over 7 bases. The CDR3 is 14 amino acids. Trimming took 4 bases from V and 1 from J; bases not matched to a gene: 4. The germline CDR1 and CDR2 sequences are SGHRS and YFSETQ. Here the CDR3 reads CASSRQGSNTEAFF. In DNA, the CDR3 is TGCGCCAGCAGCAGACAGGGATCGAACACTGAAGCTTTCTTT.

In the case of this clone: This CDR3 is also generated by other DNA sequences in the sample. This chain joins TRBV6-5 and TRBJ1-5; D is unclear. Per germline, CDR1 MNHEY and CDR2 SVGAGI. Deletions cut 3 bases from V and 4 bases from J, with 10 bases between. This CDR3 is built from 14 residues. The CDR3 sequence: CASSYRGGNQPQHF. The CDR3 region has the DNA TGTGCCAGCAGTTATCGAGGAGGGAATCAGCCCCAGCATTTT.